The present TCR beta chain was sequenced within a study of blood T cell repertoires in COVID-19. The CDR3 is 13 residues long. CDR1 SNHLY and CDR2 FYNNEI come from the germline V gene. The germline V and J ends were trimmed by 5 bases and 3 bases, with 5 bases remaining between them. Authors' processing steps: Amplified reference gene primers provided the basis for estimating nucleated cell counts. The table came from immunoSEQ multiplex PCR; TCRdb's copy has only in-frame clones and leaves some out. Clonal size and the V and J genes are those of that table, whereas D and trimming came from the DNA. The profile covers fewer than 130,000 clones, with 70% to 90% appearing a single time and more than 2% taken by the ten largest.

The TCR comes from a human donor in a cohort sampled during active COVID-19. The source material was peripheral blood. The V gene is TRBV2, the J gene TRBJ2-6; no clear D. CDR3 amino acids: CASSIGGANVLTF. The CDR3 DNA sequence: TGTGCCAGCAGTATCGGTGGGGCCAACGTCCTGACTTTC.